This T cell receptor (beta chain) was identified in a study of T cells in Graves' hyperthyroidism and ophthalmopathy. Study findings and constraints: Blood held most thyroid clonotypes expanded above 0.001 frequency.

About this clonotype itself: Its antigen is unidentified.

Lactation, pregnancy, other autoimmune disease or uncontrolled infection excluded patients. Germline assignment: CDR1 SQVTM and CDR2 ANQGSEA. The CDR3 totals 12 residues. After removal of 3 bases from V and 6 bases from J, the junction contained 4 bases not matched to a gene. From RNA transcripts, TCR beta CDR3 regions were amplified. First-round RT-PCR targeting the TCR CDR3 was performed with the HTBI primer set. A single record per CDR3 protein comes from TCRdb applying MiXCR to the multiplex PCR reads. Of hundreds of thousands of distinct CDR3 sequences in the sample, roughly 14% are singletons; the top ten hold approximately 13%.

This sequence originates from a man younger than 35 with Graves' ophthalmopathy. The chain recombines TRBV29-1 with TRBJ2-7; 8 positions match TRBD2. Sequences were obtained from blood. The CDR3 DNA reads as TGCAGCGTTGATGGACTAGCAGTCGAGCAGTACTTC. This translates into CSVDGLAVEQYF.